This entry is about one T cell receptor beta chain. Antigen: not known. This specimen comes from a study of cytomegalovirus exposure and HLA in healthy donors. Study summary: Out of 398 genotyped donors, about 80% belonged to the Caucasian-associated ancestry cluster. The study, taken as a whole, reports: For most TCR beta V segments, an earlier analysis put the productive rate at about 87% or about 30% of the time. Researchers counted around 160 TCR beta chains as cytomegalovirus-associated.

From germline, CDR1 is SGHAT and CDR2 FQNNGV. V was shortened by 6 bases and J by 5 bases, with 11 bases between the two germline ends. The CDR3 spans 14 residues. This PCR relied on a set of 60 Vbeta primers and 13 Jbeta primers. The repertoire was sequenced with immunoSEQ multiplex PCR; TCRdb's copy has only in-frame clones and lacks some. The sample shows 100,000 or so clones, roughly 79% of them seen only once. The sample was PBMCs. The V and J genes are TRBV11-2 and TRBJ1-6; weak D call: TRBD1 (6 bases). The TCR originated in a man aged 40-55 years in good health and CMV-seronegative. The CDR3 loop is CASRLTGDNSPLHF. DNA for the CDR3: TGTGCCAGCAGGTTGACAGGTGATAATTCACCCCTCCACTTT.